The source of this T cell receptor beta chain is a study of blood T cell repertoires in COVID-19 (dated by TCRdb to 2019 to 2021). At the level of the whole study: Samples covering the acute and convalescent phases of COVID-19 were provided by collaborators in the United States, Italy and Spain. The prospective study material was composed of cDNA or gDNA derived from T cells, B-cell-depleted T cells, or PBMCs. The dataset comprised deeply sampled blood TCRbeta repertoires from subjects exposed to, actively infected with, or recovered from COVID-19. The repertoires were released in a freely available public database intended as a resource for research on the immune response to SARS-CoV-2. The samples were drawn from the first 160 participants of the ongoing ImmuneRACE study and from more than 1,000 subjects provided by 6 global collaborators. A de-identified subject ID, COVID-19 status, age in years and sex were almost always included in the sample metadata. HLA class I and class II types, where available, came from metadata supplied by the sample provider rather than from assay-based typing. The paper's findings and limits, for the study overall: Clinical and demographic metadata were provided uncurated, with the amount varying by source and participant.

Participants in the prospective study were enrolled through a virtual design, were aged 18 to 89 years, and lived in 20 to 30 United States geographic areas. In the prospective study, cohorts were assigned on the basis of participant-reported clinical history obtained from a screening survey and a study questionnaire. For ImmuneRACE Cohort 3, a participant was defined as recovered based on two consecutive negative NP/OP PCR tests, clearance by a healthcare professional, or resolution of symptoms. In the prospective study, whole blood, serum and a nasopharyngeal or oropharyngeal swab were collected from each participant by mobile phlebotomists. Participants in the prospective study had the option to provide additional blood draws and questionnaires over a roughly 2-month period. Blood samples from the prospective study were shipped frozen or at room temperature prior to DNA extraction. The table lists this clone with a count of one. The antigen it recognizes is unknown. Base qualities were left out, and no much larger clone turns up one base away.

The immunoSEQ Assay, a bias-controlled multiplex PCR, was used to amplify TCRbeta CDR3 regions from genomic DNA. For the original study's pipeline: The number of nucleated cells in each sample was estimated from the amplification of reference gene primers within the assay. To quantify the absolute abundance of each unique TCRbeta CDR3 rearrangement, sequence reads were collapsed and filtered. For each sample, productive Simpson clonality was calculated as the square root of Simpson's diversity index over productive rearrangements. TCRdb re-hosts the immuneACCESS table, in-frame sequences only. Its copies lack some clones; in the studies checked, an unresolved V gene accounts for under half of them, and the cause for the rest is not known. For V, J and clone size, that table is used; D and trimming come from the DNA. The table for this sample lists 200,000 to 250,000 clones; about 85% of them were counted only once. Of the sample, approximately 10% falls within the top ten clones.

Via the germline V gene (reference sequence), CDR1 is GTSNPN and CDR2 SVGIG. From its cysteine to its phenylalanine, the CDR3 spans 14 amino acids. The sequence is cut down to CDR3 DNA, 42 bases in frame from base 1. V and J are truncated by 7 bases and 4 bases respectively, leaving an intervening sequence of 18 bases. The rearrangement joined TRBV30 to TRBJ2-3; the best D guess is TRBD2, with 5 bases matching. The sequencing input was PBMCs or T cells enriched from blood (not recorded which). The sequence was collected from a man under 40 who had recovered from COVID-19. CDR3 protein: CASRTPESADTQYF. Read as DNA, the sequence is TGTGCCTCAAGGACTCCCGAGAGCGCAGATACGCAGTATTTT.